Listed here are 5 T cell receptor beta chains from one sample, sequenced in a study of siplizumab effects on memory and regulatory T cells. Clones were read by immunoSEQ multiplex PCR, and TCRdb kept only the in-frame ones, dropping some. Altogether tens of thousands of clones are present, roughly 89% being singletons, with the ten largest covering approximately 1.5%. The sequenced sample consisted of Tregs sorted from blood. The receptors stem from a human donor in good health.

The CDR3 DNA is TGTGCCAGCAGCTTCTTTGGGAACTATGGCTACACCTTC. It yields the protein CASSFFGNYGYTF. The chain employs TRBV7-3 and TRBJ1-2; D ambiguous. There are 13 residues in the CDR3. The V gene's germline CDR1 is SGHTA and CDR2 FQGTGA. Between the trimmed V and J ends, which lost 3 bases and 2 bases, there was a span of 7 bases. Looking up the rest from reference TRBV7-3 and TRBJ1-2 gives the full variable domain: GAGVSQTPSNKVTEKGKYVELRCDPISGHTALYWYRQSLGQGPEFLIYFQGTGAADDSGLPNDRFFAVRPEGSVSTLKIQRTERGDSAVYLCASSFFGNYGYTFGSGTRLTVV.

The rearrangement joins TRBV2 to TRBJ2-1; perhaps TRBD2 as D (6 bases). This CDR3 has 15 amino acids. The germline V gene encodes CDR1 SNHLY and CDR2 FYNNEI. The ends were cut back, 7 bases at V and 2 bases at J, with 15 bases in the middle. The CDR3, as DNA: TGTGCCAGCACAGGTGGGAGGTTGACCTACAATGAGCAGTTCTTC. Its protein product is CASTGGRLTYNEQFF.

This sequence joins TRBV4-3 and TRBJ2-3; D uncertain. The CDR3 sequence is 13 residues long. Trimming cost V 3 bases and J 0 bases, with 4 bases left between them. Germline assignment: CDR1 LGHNA and CDR2 YSLEER. Written as DNA, the CDR3 is TGCGCCAGCAGCCATGGGAGCACAGATACGCAGTATTTT. Protein product: CASSHGSTDTQYF.

This chain links TRBV5-6 with TRBJ1-2, with TRBD1 matching 8 bases. V trimming: 4 bases; J trimming: 4 bases; junction bases outside the gene matches: 12. CDR1 SGHDT and CDR2 YYEEEE come from the germline V gene. There are 16 residues in the CDR3. The CDR3 loop reads CASSRRDRRRVYGYTF. In nucleotides, the CDR3 is TGTGCCAGCAGCCGCCGGGACAGGCGGCGGGTCTATGGCTACACCTTC.

The chain has TRBV7-3 and TRBJ1-2, with D possibly matching TRBD1 (6 bases). V shed 1 base and J shed 8 bases, with 11 bases lying between them. The germline V gene encodes CDR1 SGHTA and CDR2 FQGTGA. This CDR3 has 13 residues. The CDR3 bases are TGTGCCAGCAGCTTAAGCTCAGGGGAAGGCTACACCTTC. Translation: CASSLSSGEGYTF. Full variable domain (missing parts from reference TRBV7-3 and TRBJ1-2): GAGVSQTPSNKVTEKGKYVELRCDPISGHTALYWYRQSLGQGPEFLIYFQGTGAADDSGLPNDRFFAVRPEGSVSTLKIQRTERGDSAVYLCASSLSSGEGYTFGSGTRLTVV.